Listed below are T cell receptor beta chains from one sample, sequenced in a study of blood T cell repertoires in COVID-19. Sequenced by immunoSEQ multiplex PCR; TCRdb stores in-frame clones only, minus some. Among tens of thousands of clones, under 85% were seen once, and the ten largest hold more than 9%. The sample consisted of peripheral blood. The receptor source for this set is a human donor in a cohort sampled during active COVID-19. The CDR3 runs from the conserved cysteine through the conserved F or W. D genes are given only for firm matches. Only part of the rows carry a size: once, few, many, or a class if the clone is expanded.

J gene: TRBJ2-7; clone size: few; D gene: .; V gene: TRBV3-1/TRBV3-2; CDR3 protein: CASSQSGGDPGEQYF; CDR3 DNA: TGTGCCAGCAGCCAAAGTGGCGGGGACCCGGGGGAGCAGTACTTC
J gene: TRBJ1-3; clone size: .; D gene: TRBD1; V gene: TRBV19; CDR3 protein: CASRTGTGTGNTIYF; CDR3 DNA: TGTGCCAGTAGGACCGGGACAGGGACTGGAAACACCATATATTTT
J gene: TRBJ2-7; clone size: .; D gene: TRBD1; V gene: TRBV5-5; CDR3 protein: CASSFGTDWSPTIQQYF; CDR3 DNA: TGTGCCAGCAGCTTCGGGACAGATTGGTCACCTACGATCCAGCAGTACTTC
J gene: TRBJ2-1; clone size: .; D gene: TRBD2; V gene: TRBV7-9; CDR3 protein: CASSPGLAGAYNEQFF; CDR3 DNA: TGTGCCAGCAGCCCGGGACTAGCGGGGGCCTACAATGAGCAGTTCTTC
J gene: TRBJ2-6; clone size: .; D gene: TRBD1; V gene: TRBV30; CDR3 protein: CACGQGAAGANVLTF; CDR3 DNA: TGTGCCTGTGGACAGGGGGCTGCTGGGGCCAACGTCCTGACTTTC
J gene: TRBJ2-7; clone size: .; D gene: .; V gene: TRBV4-3; CDR3 protein: CASSQSPVKGNEQYF; CDR3 DNA: TGCGCCAGCAGCCAATCGCCGGTTAAGGGGAACGAGCAGTACTTC
J gene: TRBJ2-1; clone size: .; D gene: .; V gene: TRBV12-3/TRBV12-4; CDR3 protein: CASHSSNEQFF; CDR3 DNA: TGTGCCAGCCACTCTTCGAATGAGCAGTTCTTC
J gene: TRBJ2-1; clone size: .; D gene: TRBD2; V gene: TRBV3-1/TRBV3-2; CDR3 protein: CASSHISGGPYNEQFF; CDR3 DNA: TGTGCCAGCAGCCACATTAGCGGGGGGCCCTACAATGAGCAGTTCTTC
J gene: TRBJ2-2; clone size: .; D gene: TRBD1; V gene: TRBV5-1; CDR3 protein: CASSSGQTTGELFF; CDR3 DNA: TGCGCCAGCAGCTCGGGACAGACCACCGGGGAGCTGTTTTTT
J gene: TRBJ2-2; clone size: .; D gene: .; V gene: TRBV6-5; CDR3 protein: CASSYSGGDTGELFF; CDR3 DNA: TGTGCCAGCAGTTACTCAGGAGGGGACACCGGGGAGCTGTTTTTT
J gene: TRBJ2-7; clone size: .; D gene: TRBD2; V gene: TRBV3-1/TRBV3-2; CDR3 protein: CASSQDILAGASSYEQYF; CDR3 DNA: TGTGCCAGCAGCCAAGATATCCTAGCGGGGGCTAGCTCCTACGAGCAGTACTTC
J gene: TRBJ2-1; clone size: .; D gene: TRBD2; V gene: TRBV5-1; CDR3 protein: CASSLVVAGGRYSYNEQFF; CDR3 DNA: TGCGCCAGCAGCTTGGTAGTTGCGGGGGGGAGATACTCCTACAATGAGCAGTTCTTC
J gene: TRBJ2-2; clone size: .; D gene: TRBD2; V gene: TRBV5-1; CDR3 protein: CASSLMPSGGAGELFF; CDR3 DNA: TGCGCCAGCAGCTTGATGCCTAGCGGGGGGGCCGGGGAGCTGTTTTTT
J gene: TRBJ1-2; clone size: .; D gene: TRBD1; V gene: TRBV18; CDR3 protein: CASSPDREVYGGYTF; CDR3 DNA: TGTGCCAGCTCACCCGACAGGGAAGTTTACGGAGGCTACACCTTC
J gene: TRBJ1-5; clone size: .; D gene: .; V gene: TRBV19; CDR3 protein: CASSRYVGQPQHF; CDR3 DNA: TGTGCCAGTAGTAGGTATGTCGGGCAGCCCCAGCATTTT
J gene: TRBJ2-1; clone size: .; D gene: TRBD2; V gene: TRBV5-6; CDR3 protein: CASSLVPAGGYEQFF; CDR3 DNA: TGTGCCAGCAGCTTGGTCCCAGCGGGGGGTTATGAGCAGTTCTTC
J gene: TRBJ2-3; clone size: .; D gene: TRBD2; V gene: TRBV28; CDR3 protein: CASSSRLAGPADTQYF; CDR3 DNA: TGTGCCAGCAGTTCACGACTAGCGGGGCCAGCAGATACGCAGTATTTT
J gene: TRBJ1-2; clone size: .; D gene: .; V gene: TRBV30; CDR3 protein: CAWSSQGGVYGYTF; CDR3 DNA: TGTGCCTGGAGTTCACAGGGAGGGGTCTATGGCTACACCTTC
J gene: TRBJ1-2; clone size: .; D gene: TRBD1; V gene: TRBV6-2/TRBV6-3; CDR3 protein: CASSYLQGAQGYTF; CDR3 DNA: TGTGCCAGCAGTTACCTTCAGGGGGCGCAAGGCTACACCTTC
J gene: TRBJ1-1; clone size: .; D gene: .; V gene: TRBV27; CDR3 protein: CASSPRGLGNTEAFF; CDR3 DNA: TGTGCCAGCAGTCCTCGGGGTCTGGGGAACACTGAAGCTTTCTTT
J gene: TRBJ1-5; clone size: .; D gene: .; V gene: TRBV10-2; CDR3 protein: CASSDRLSNQPQHF; CDR3 DNA: TGCGCCAGCAGCGACAGACTTAGCAATCAGCCCCAGCATTTT
J gene: TRBJ1-1; clone size: .; D gene: .; V gene: TRBV5-6; CDR3 protein: CASSPVQGRAHTEAFF; CDR3 DNA: TGTGCCAGCAGCCCCGTCCAGGGCAGGGCCCACACTGAAGCTTTCTTT
J gene: TRBJ2-1; clone size: .; D gene: .; V gene: TRBV3-1/TRBV3-2; CDR3 protein: CASSQGSFDEQFF; CDR3 DNA: TGTGCCAGCAGCCAAGGGAGCTTCGATGAGCAGTTCTTC
J gene: TRBJ2-1; clone size: .; D gene: TRBD2; V gene: TRBV7-2; CDR3 protein: CASSLYLAGGNEQFF; CDR3 DNA: TGTGCCAGCAGCTTATACCTAGCGGGGGGGAATGAGCAGTTCTTC
J gene: TRBJ1-1; clone size: .; D gene: .; V gene: TRBV7-9; CDR3 protein: CASSSSVNTEAFF; CDR3 DNA: TGTGCCAGCAGCTCTAGCGTGAACACTGAAGCTTTCTTT
J gene: TRBJ2-3; clone size: .; D gene: .; V gene: TRBV5-1; CDR3 protein: CASSLEEGVDTQYF; CDR3 DNA: TGCGCCAGCAGCTTGGAAGAGGGGGTAGATACGCAGTATTTT
J gene: TRBJ1-2; clone size: .; D gene: TRBD1; V gene: TRBV5-1; CDR3 protein: CASSLEGQGIRGYTF; CDR3 DNA: TGCGCCAGCAGCTTGGAGGGACAGGGGATTCGTGGCTACACCTTC
J gene: TRBJ1-1; clone size: .; D gene: .; V gene: TRBV5-1; CDR3 protein: CASSSSQGPTEAFF; CDR3 DNA: TGCGCCAGCAGCTCCTCACAGGGTCCCACTGAAGCTTTCTTT
J gene: TRBJ1-2; clone size: .; D gene: .; V gene: TRBV3-1/TRBV3-2; CDR3 protein: CASSQQGNNYGYTF; CDR3 DNA: TGTGCCAGCAGCCAACAGGGGAATAACTATGGCTACACCTTC
J gene: TRBJ1-5; clone size: .; D gene: .; V gene: TRBV4-3; CDR3 protein: CASSQEEGRTQPQHF; CDR3 DNA: TGCGCCAGCAGCCAAGAGGAGGGACGCACTCAGCCCCAGCATTTT
J gene: TRBJ2-4; clone size: .; D gene: TRBD1; V gene: TRBV30; CDR3 protein: CAWSTGVGNIQYF; CDR3 DNA: TGTGCCTGGAGTACAGGGGTGGGAAACATTCAGTACTTC
J gene: TRBJ2-3; clone size: .; D gene: TRBD2; V gene: TRBV10-1; CDR3 protein: CASSDGGGRTDTQYF; CDR3 DNA: TGCGCCAGCAGTGATGGGGGGGGAAGAACAGATACGCAGTATTTT
J gene: TRBJ1-2; clone size: .; D gene: .; V gene: TRBV3-1/TRBV3-2; CDR3 protein: CASSQVESGYTF; CDR3 DNA: TGTGCCAGCAGCCAAGTCGAGTCTGGCTACACCTTC
J gene: TRBJ2-3; clone size: .; D gene: .; V gene: TRBV6-5; CDR3 protein: CASSSQADTQYF; CDR3 DNA: TGTGCCAGCAGTTCCCAAGCGGATACGCAGTATTTT
J gene: TRBJ2-3; clone size: .; D gene: TRBD2; V gene: TRBV5-1; CDR3 protein: CASSDTSGGDTQYF; CDR3 DNA: TGCGCCAGCAGCGACACTAGCGGGGGTGATACGCAGTATTTT
J gene: TRBJ2-7; clone size: .; D gene: .; V gene: TRBV6-5; CDR3 protein: CASTGAYEQYF; CDR3 DNA: TGTGCCAGCACGGGGGCCTACGAGCAGTACTTC
J gene: TRBJ1-1; clone size: .; D gene: .; V gene: TRBV18; CDR3 protein: CASSPRNRDTEAFF; CDR3 DNA: TGTGCCAGCTCACCACGAAACAGGGACACTGAAGCTTTCTTT
J gene: TRBJ2-7; clone size: .; D gene: TRBD1; V gene: TRBV9; CDR3 protein: CASSVDGTGGFYEQYF; CDR3 DNA: TGTGCCAGCAGCGTAGATGGGACAGGGGGCTTCTACGAGCAGTACTTC
J gene: TRBJ2-1; clone size: .; D gene: .; V gene: TRBV5-1; CDR3 protein: CASSSGDRSYNEQFF; CDR3 DNA: TGCGCCAGCAGCTCGGGGGATCGCTCCTACAATGAGCAGTTCTTC
J gene: TRBJ1-5; clone size: few; D gene: .; V gene: TRBV4-1; CDR3 protein: CASSQDGQGNQPQHF; CDR3 DNA: TGCGCCAGCAGCCAAGATGGGCAGGGCAATCAGCCCCAGCATTTT
J gene: TRBJ1-2; clone size: .; D gene: TRBD1; V gene: TRBV6-5; CDR3 protein: CASSLGGSGYTF; CDR3 DNA: TGTGCCAGCAGTTTAGGGGGCTCTGGCTACACCTTC
J gene: TRBJ1-1; clone size: .; D gene: TRBD1; V gene: TRBV5-4; CDR3 protein: CASSPWTGSGTEAFF; CDR3 DNA: TGTGCCAGCAGCCCCTGGACAGGGTCGGGAACTGAAGCTTTCTTT
J gene: TRBJ2-7; clone size: .; D gene: TRBD1; V gene: TRBV28; CDR3 protein: CASSFRGGGKWSEQYF; CDR3 DNA: TGTGCCAGCAGTTTTCGAGGGGGCGGAAAATGGTCGGAGCAGTACTTC
J gene: TRBJ2-7; clone size: .; D gene: .; V gene: TRBV2; CDR3 protein: CASKSRTAVYEQYF; CDR3 DNA: TGTGCCAGCAAGTCCCGCACAGCTGTCTACGAGCAGTACTTC
J gene: TRBJ1-1; clone size: .; D gene: TRBD1; V gene: TRBV11-1; CDR3 protein: CASSVLTGAGNTEAFF; CDR3 DNA: TGTGCCAGCAGCGTTTTGACAGGGGCGGGGAACACTGAAGCTTTCTTT
J gene: TRBJ1-2; clone size: .; D gene: .; V gene: TRBV7-8; CDR3 protein: CASSRDRLWDGYTF; CDR3 DNA: TGTGCCAGCAGCCGTGACAGGCTTTGGGACGGCTACACCTTC
J gene: TRBJ2-7; clone size: .; D gene: .; V gene: TRBV7-9; CDR3 protein: CASSLGLRRQYF; CDR3 DNA: TGTGCCAGCAGCTTAGGCCTCCGCAGACAGTACTTC
J gene: TRBJ1-2; clone size: .; D gene: .; V gene: TRBV9; CDR3 protein: CASSVDKGNYGYTF; CDR3 DNA: TGTGCCAGCAGCGTAGACAAGGGGAACTATGGCTACACCTTC
J gene: TRBJ1-1; clone size: .; D gene: .; V gene: TRBV2; CDR3 protein: CASLQSSSDGEAFF; CDR3 DNA: TGTGCCAGCCTGCAGTCCTCATCCGATGGTGAAGCTTTCTTT
J gene: TRBJ1-2; clone size: .; D gene: TRBD1; V gene: TRBV18; CDR3 protein: CASSPGTGYGYTF; CDR3 DNA: TGTGCCAGCTCACCCGGGACAGGGTATGGCTACACCTTC
J gene: TRBJ1-4; clone size: .; D gene: .; V gene: TRBV2; CDR3 protein: CASKSGDTVEKLFF; CDR3 DNA: TGTGCCAGCAAGTCAGGGGATACGGTTGAAAAACTGTTTTTT
J gene: TRBJ1-4; clone size: .; D gene: TRBD1; V gene: TRBV4-1; CDR3 protein: CASSQAGQGFQKLFF; CDR3 DNA: TGCGCCAGCAGCCAAGCGGGACAGGGTTTTCAAAAACTGTTTTTT
J gene: TRBJ1-2; clone size: .; D gene: TRBD1; V gene: TRBV9; CDR3 protein: CASSAGTGGNYGYTF; CDR3 DNA: TGTGCCAGCAGCGCCGGGACAGGGGGAAACTATGGCTACACCTTC